Presented here are 20 T cell receptor beta chains from one specimen sequenced in a study of blood T cell repertoires in COVID-19. Data came from immunoSEQ multiplex PCR; TCRdb stores just in-frame clones and leaves some out. There are 140,000 to 150,000 clones in the sample; 78% occur only once, and around 6% lies in the top ten. Sequencing was carried out using PBMCs or T cells enriched from blood (not recorded which). These receptors were taken from a woman in her 50s who had recovered from COVID-19.

The chain carries TRBV7-9 and TRBJ1-2; TRBD1 aligns across 9 bases. CDR1 is SEHNR, CDR2 FQNEAQ, per germline (reference sequence). The CDR3 contains 14 residues. Trimming took 4 bases from V and 2 from J; bases not matched to a gene: 2. CDR3 in amino acids: CASSSDRGNYGYTF. The CDR3, as DNA: TGTGCCAGCAGCTCGGACAGGGGAAACTATGGCTACACCTTC. Complete variable domain (other parts from reference TRBV7-9 and TRBJ1-2): DTGVSQNPRHKITKRGQNVTFRCDPISEHNRLYWYRQTLGQGPEFLTYFQNEAQLEKSRLLSDRFSAERPKGSFSTLEIQRTEQGDSAMYLCASSSDRGNYGYTFGSGTRLTVV.

The chain has TRBV7-2 and TRBJ2-5; D is perhaps TRBD2 (5 bases). Looked up from germline, CDR1 is SGHTA and CDR2 is FQGNSA. Deletions cut 5 bases from V and 1 base from J, with 11 bases between. CDR3 length: 14 amino acids. For the CDR3, the DNA is TGTGCCAGCAGCGCTTGGACTCTCCAAGAGACCCAGTACTTC. Its protein product is CASSAWTLQETQYF.

This chain uses TRBV5-1 with TRBJ2-7, with TRBD1 identical over 8 bases. Trimming at V came to 5 bases and at J to 1 base, leaving 5 bases not matched to a gene. This CDR3 spans 14 amino acids. CDR1 is SGHRS, CDR2 YFSETQ, per germline. The CDR3 DNA sequence: TGCGCCAGCAGTCAAGGACAGGGATCCTACGAGCAGTACGTC. It specifies CASSQGQGSYEQYV.

V and J are TRBV6-4 and TRBJ1-5; 7 bases map to TRBD1. Germline V CDR1 and CDR2: MRHNA, SNTAGT. Trimming removed 3 bases from V and 0 bases from J; junction bases left unmatched: 8. The CDR3 totals 17 residues. CDR3 loop: CASSERGQSYSNQPQHF. CDR3 coding DNA: TGTGCCAGCAGTGAAAGGGGACAGTCTTATAGCAATCAGCCCCAGCATTTT.

As to this clone: The same CDR3 arises from other DNA sequences in this sample as well. This rearrangement joins TRBV7-2 to TRBJ2-2, with D uncertain. V was pared by 5 bases and J by 3 bases, with 4 bases between. Germline V gives CDR1 SGHTA, CDR2 FQGNSA. The CDR3 extends over 12 amino acids. CDR3 sequence reads: CASSPYTGELFF. The DNA of the CDR3 is TGTGCCAGCAGCCCCTACACCGGGGAGCTGTTTTTT.

V gene TRBV18 combines with J gene TRBJ2-2, with TRBD1 identical over 8 bases. V shed 0 bases, J shed 6 bases, and the junction held 6 bases outside the gene matches. This CDR3 has 16 amino acids. Germline CDR1 is KGHSH and CDR2 is LQKENI. This CDR3 reads CASSPPVQGVAGELFF. CDR3 nucleotides: TGTGCCAGCTCACCACCTGTACAGGGGGTCGCCGGGGAGCTGTTTTTT.

The V and J genes are TRBV19 and TRBJ2-7; 12 positions match TRBD2. Germline trimming cut 5 bases from V and 0 bases from J; bases unmatched to any gene: 5. The CDR3 totals 16 residues. The germline gives CDR1 LNHDA, CDR2 SQIVND (reference sequence). CDR3 loop: CASSLGLAGYSYEQYF. The CDR3 nucleotides are TGTGCCAGTAGTCTCGGACTAGCGGGGTACTCCTACGAGCAGTACTTC.

The chain combines TRBV6-6 with TRBJ2-4; 9 nucleotides match TRBD1. This CDR3 has 14 residues. Germline V lookup: CDR1 MNHNY, CDR2 SVGAGI (reference sequence). After removal of 4 bases from V and 7 bases from J, the junction contained 5 bases not matched to a gene. This chain's CDR3 is CASSSRDRVNIQYF. DNA for the CDR3: TGTGCCAGCAGTTCCCGGGACAGGGTTAACATTCAGTACTTC.

This clone was detected many times. The chain employs TRBV2 and TRBJ1-1; D remains ambiguous. The CDR3 has 12 residues. Germline assignment: CDR1 SNHLY and CDR2 FYNNEI. Trimming pared 3 bases from V and 5 bases from J, leaving 7 bases between. The DNA of the CDR3 is TGTGCCAGCAGTGATGACGGGACTGAAGCTTTCTTT. Residues: CASSDDGTEAFF.

This clone was seen only once. J is TRBJ1-6 and V is TRBV5-1, with D uncertain. The germline gives CDR1 SGHRS, CDR2 YFSETQ. The CDR3 is 18 residues long. Trimming took 1 base from V and 7 from J, leaving 21 bases between them. The DNA for the CDR3 is TGCGCCAGCAGCTTGAGGCGCGGTGGGGAGCAGAGAAATTCACCCCTCCACTTT. It specifies CASSLRRGGEQRNSPLHF.

This clone was found once. The chain joins TRBV14 to TRBJ1-2, with TRBD1 matching 10 bases. V gave up 4 bases and J gave up 3 bases; unmatched junction bases: 2. The germline V gene encodes CDR1 SGHDN and CDR2 FVKESK. The CDR3 extends over 14 amino acids. CDR3 nucleotides: TGTGCCAGCAGCCGGGACAGGGGTGACTATGGCTACACCTTC. The encoded protein is CASSRDRGDYGYTF.

This sequence joins TRBV19 and TRBJ1-2; no clear D. Germline V gives CDR1 LNHDA, CDR2 SQIVND (reference sequence). The CDR3 length is 13 residues. V lost 7 bases and J 0 bases, leaving 9 bases between the germline ends. The CDR3 DNA sequence: TGTGCCAGTACACGGGAGGCTAACTATGGCTACACCTTC. This gives the protein CASTREANYGYTF.

The J gene is TRBJ1-1, the V gene TRBV7-8; D gene unclear. This CDR3 has 13 residues. Germline CDR1 and CDR2: SGHVS and FQNEAQ. The V end was cut by 1 base, the J end by 4 bases, with 7 bases between. Written as DNA, the CDR3 is TGTGCCAGCAGCTTAGATACGAGCACTGAAGCTTTCTTT. Protein: CASSLDTSTEAFF.

The chain recombines TRBV5-8 with TRBJ1-5, with D hard to call. Germline V gene lookup returns CDR1 SGHTS and CDR2 YDEGEE. CDR3 length: 15 residues. V was cut by 7 bases and J by 0 bases, with 14 bases left in between. CDR3 residues: CASAPGYYSNQPQHF. The CDR3 nucleotides read TGTGCCAGCGCCCCGGGGTATTATAGCAATCAGCCCCAGCATTTT.

The chain recombines TRBV18 with TRBJ2-7; D possibly corresponds to TRBD1 (5 bases). This CDR3 is 15 amino acids long. V was cut by 2 bases and J by 0 bases, with 11 bases left in between. Germline assignment: CDR1 KGHSH and CDR2 LQKENI. CDR3 in DNA: TGTGCCAGCTCACCAGGAAGGGGCAGCTCCTACGAGCAGTACTTC. This codes for CASSPGRGSSYEQYF.

This clone was detected only a few times. The gene calls are TRBV18 and TRBJ1-3, with 7 bases identical to TRBD1. Germline V gives CDR1 KGHSH, CDR2 LQKENI. The length of the CDR3 is 16 residues. V was pared by 0 bases and J by 1 base, with 3 bases of the junction left unmatched. The CDR3 is CASSPPGRGSGNTIYF. The CDR3 DNA sequence: TGTGCCAGCTCACCACCAGGCAGGGGGTCTGGAAACACCATATATTTT.

This chain links TRBV11-1 with TRBJ2-6; D is possibly TRBD1 (6 bases). Deletions cut 4 bases from V and 4 bases from J, with 11 bases between. Germline V gene sequence: CDR1 SGHAT, CDR2 FQDESV (reference sequence). The CDR3 loop spans 15 amino acids. The CDR3 spells CASSSQGSGANVLTF. The DNA for the CDR3 is TGTGCCAGCAGCTCACAGGGTTCCGGGGCCAACGTCCTGACTTTC.

This clone was seen a few times. This rearrangement joins TRBV7-8 to TRBJ1-1; D perhaps matches TRBD1 (6 bases). Germline CDR1 and CDR2: SGHVS and FQNEAQ. Trimming stripped 6 bases from V and 4 bases from J, with 6 bases between. The CDR3 spans 11 residues. CDR3 nucleotide sequence: TGTGCCAGCAGAGGGGGCACTGAAGCTTTCTTT. Amino acids: CASRGGTEAFF.

The CDR3 DNA reads TGTGCCAGCAGTGAACGACGGGGGGGGCCGAACTATGGCTACACCTTC. Encoded protein: CASSERRGGPNYGYTF. The V and J genes are TRBV2 and TRBJ1-2; possibly TRBD1 for D (6 bases). The ends were cut back, 2 bases at V and 2 bases at J, with 15 bases in the middle. The CDR3 has 16 residues. Germline assignment: CDR1 SNHLY and CDR2 FYNNEI.

The chain joins TRBV7-8 to TRBJ1-5; 8 bases map to TRBD1. CDR3 length equals 15 residues. The germline V gene encodes CDR1 SGHVS and CDR2 FQNEAQ. J was trimmed by 3 bases and V by 3 bases; bases with no gene match: 4. The CDR3 loop reads CASSLDRALNQPQHF. The CDR3 coding sequence is TGTGCCAGCAGCTTGGACAGGGCGCTCAATCAGCCCCAGCATTTT.